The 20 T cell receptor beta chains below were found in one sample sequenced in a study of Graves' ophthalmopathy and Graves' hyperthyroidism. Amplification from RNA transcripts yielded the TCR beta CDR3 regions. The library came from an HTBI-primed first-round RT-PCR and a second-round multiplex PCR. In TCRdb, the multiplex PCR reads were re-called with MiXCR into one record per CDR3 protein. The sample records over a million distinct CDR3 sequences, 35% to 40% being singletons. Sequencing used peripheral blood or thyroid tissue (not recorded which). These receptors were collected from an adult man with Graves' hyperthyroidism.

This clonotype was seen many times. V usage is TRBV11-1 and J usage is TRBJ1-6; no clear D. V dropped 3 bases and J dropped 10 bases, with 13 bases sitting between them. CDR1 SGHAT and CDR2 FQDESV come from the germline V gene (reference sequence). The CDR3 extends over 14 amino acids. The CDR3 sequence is CASSFPAARSPLHF. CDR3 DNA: TGTGCCAGCAGCTTTCCGGCAGCCCGCTCACCCCTCCACTTT.

The CDR3 coding sequence is TGTGCCAGCAGCCTCGGGACTAGCGGGGGGGCACAAGAGACCCAGTACTTC. This encodes CASSLGTSGGAQETQYF. V gene TRBV7-2 combines with J gene TRBJ2-5; 16 nucleotides line up with TRBD2. The CDR3 is 17 amino acids. CDR1 is SGHTA, CDR2 FQGNSA, per germline. With 5 bases clipped from V and 2 bases from J, the junction kept 5 bases outside the gene matches.

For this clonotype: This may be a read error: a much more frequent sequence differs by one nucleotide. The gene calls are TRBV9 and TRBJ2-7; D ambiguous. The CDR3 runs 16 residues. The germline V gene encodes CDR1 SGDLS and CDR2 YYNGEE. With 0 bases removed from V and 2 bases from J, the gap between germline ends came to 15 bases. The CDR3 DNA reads TGTGCCAGCAGCGTAGGGTCCAGGTCCTCTCCCTACGAGCAGTACTTC. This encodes CASSVGSRSSPYEQYF.

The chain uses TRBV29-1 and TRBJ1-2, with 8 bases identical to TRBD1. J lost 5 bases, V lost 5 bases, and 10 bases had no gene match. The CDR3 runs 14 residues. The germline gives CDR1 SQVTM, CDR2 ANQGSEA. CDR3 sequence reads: CSVLSGQGSYGYTF. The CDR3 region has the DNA TGCAGCGTTCTCTCAGGACAGGGCTCATATGGCTACACCTTC.

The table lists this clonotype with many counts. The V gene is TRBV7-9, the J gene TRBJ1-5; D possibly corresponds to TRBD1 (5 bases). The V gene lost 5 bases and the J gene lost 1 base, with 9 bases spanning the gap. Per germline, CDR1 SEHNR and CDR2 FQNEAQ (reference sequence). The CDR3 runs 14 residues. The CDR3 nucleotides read TGTGCCAGCAGCAACCGGGACAGCAATCAGCCCCAGCATTTT. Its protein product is CASSNRDSNQPQHF.

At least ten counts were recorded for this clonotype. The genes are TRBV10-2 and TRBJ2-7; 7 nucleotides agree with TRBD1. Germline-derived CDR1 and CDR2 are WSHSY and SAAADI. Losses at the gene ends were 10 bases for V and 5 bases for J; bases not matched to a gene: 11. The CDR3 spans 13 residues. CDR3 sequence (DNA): TGCGCCATTTCCCGGGGCACAGGGGACGAGCAGTACTTC. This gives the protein CAISRGTGDEQYF.

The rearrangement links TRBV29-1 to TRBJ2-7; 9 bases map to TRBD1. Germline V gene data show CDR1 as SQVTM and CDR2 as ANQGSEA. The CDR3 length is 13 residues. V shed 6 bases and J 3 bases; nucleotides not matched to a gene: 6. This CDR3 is CSVAMDRGYEQYF. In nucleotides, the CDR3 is TGCAGCGTCGCGATGGACAGGGGCTACGAGCAGTACTTC.

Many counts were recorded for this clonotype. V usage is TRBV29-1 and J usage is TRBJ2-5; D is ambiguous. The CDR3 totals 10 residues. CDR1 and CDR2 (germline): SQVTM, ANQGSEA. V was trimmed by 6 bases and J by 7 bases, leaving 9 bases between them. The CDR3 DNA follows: TGCAGCGTCGGAACTGGGACCCAGTACTTC. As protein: CSVGTGTQYF.

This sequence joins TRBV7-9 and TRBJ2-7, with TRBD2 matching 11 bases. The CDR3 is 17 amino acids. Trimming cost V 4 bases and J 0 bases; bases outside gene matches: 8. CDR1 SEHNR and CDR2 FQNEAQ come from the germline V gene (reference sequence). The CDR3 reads CASSSSLAGAYSYEQYF. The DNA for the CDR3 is TGTGCCAGCAGCTCCTCACTAGCGGGGGCCTACTCCTACGAGCAGTACTTC. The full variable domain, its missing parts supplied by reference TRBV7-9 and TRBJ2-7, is DTGVSQNPRHKITKRGQNVTFRCDPISEHNRLYWYRQTLGQGPEFLTYFQNEAQLEKSRLLSDRFSAERPKGSFSTLEIQRTEQGDSAMYLCASSSSLAGAYSYEQYFGPGTRLTVT.

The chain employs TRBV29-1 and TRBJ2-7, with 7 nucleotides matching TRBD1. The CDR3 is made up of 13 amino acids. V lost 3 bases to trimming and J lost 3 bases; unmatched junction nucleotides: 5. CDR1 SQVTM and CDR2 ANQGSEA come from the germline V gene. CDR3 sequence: CSVEIGTVYEQYF. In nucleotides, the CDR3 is TGCAGCGTTGAGATCGGGACAGTCTACGAGCAGTACTTC.

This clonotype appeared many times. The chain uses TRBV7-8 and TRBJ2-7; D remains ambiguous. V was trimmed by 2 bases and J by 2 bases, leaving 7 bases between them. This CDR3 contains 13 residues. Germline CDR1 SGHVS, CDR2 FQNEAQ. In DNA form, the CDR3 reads TGTGCCAGCAGCTTACAAGCTCCCTACGAGCAGTACTTC. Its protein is CASSLQAPYEQYF.

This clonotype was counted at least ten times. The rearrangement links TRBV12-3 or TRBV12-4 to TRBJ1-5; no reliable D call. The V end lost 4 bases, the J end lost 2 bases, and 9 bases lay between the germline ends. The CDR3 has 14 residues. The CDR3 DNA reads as TGTGCCAGCAGTTGGAGGATGGGCAATCAGCCCCAGCATTTT. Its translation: CASSWRMGNQPQHF.

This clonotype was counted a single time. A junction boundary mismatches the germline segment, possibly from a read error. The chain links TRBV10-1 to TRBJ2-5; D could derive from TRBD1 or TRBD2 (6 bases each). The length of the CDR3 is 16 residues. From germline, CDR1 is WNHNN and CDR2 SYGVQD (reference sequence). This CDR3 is CASRPGWGAAQETQYF. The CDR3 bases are TGTGCCAGCAGACCTGGTTGGGGGGCGGCACAAGAGACCCAGTACTTC.

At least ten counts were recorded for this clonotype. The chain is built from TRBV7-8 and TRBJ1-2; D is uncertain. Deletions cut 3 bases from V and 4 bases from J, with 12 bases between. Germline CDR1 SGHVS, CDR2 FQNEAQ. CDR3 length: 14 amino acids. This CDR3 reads CASSFRPETYGYTF. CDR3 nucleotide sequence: TGTGCCAGCAGCTTTAGGCCTGAGACCTATGGCTACACCTTC.

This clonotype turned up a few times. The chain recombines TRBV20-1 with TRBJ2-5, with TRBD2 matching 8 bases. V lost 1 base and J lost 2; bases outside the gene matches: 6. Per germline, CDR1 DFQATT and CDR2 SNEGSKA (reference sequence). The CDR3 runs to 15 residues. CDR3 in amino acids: CSARVLAGRQETQYF. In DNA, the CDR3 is TGCAGTGCTAGAGTATTAGCGGGGAGACAAGAGACCCAGTACTTC.

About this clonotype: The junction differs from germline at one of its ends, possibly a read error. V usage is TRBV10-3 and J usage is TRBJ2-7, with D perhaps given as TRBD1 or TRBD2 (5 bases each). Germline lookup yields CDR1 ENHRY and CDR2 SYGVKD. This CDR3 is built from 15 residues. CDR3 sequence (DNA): TGTGCCAGCAGTAAGGGGTCCGGGGTTCCCCACGAGCAGTACTTC. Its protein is CASSKGSGVPHEQYF.

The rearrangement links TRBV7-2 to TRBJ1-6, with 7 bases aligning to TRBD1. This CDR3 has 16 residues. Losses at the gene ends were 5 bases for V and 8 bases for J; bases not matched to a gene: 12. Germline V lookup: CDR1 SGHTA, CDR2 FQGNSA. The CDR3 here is CASSPGSGTEYSPLHF. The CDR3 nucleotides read TGTGCCAGCAGCCCGGGCTCGGGGACAGAGTATTCACCCCTCCACTTT.

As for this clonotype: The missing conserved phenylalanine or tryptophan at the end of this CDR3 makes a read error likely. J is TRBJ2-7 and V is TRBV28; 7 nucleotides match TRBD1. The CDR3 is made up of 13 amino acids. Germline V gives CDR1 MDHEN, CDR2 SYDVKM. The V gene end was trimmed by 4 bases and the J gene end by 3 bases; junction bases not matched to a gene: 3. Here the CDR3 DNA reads TGTGCCAGCAGTTATAGACAGGGCTACGAGCAGTACCTC. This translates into CASSYRQGYEQYL.

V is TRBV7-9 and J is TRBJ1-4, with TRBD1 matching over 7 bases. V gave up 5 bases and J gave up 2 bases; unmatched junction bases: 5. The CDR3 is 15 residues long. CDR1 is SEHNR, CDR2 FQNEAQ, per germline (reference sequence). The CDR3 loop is CASSPTQGTNEKLFF. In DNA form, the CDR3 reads TGTGCCAGCAGCCCGACACAGGGGACTAATGAAAAACTGTTTTTT.

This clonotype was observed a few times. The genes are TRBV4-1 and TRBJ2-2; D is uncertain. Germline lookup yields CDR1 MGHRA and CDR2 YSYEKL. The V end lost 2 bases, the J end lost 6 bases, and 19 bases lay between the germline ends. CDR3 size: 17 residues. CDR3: CASSQILSSLGSGELFF. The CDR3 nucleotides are TGCGCCAGCAGCCAAATTCTCAGTTCGTTGGGGTCCGGGGAGCTGTTTTTT.